These 26 T cell receptor beta chains originate from one sample sequenced in a study of OX40 agonist ivuxolimab in advanced cancers. Receptor libraries were prepared by the immunoSEQ multiplex PCR assay. TCRdb took over this immuneACCESS table, retaining in-frame rearrangements with V and J assigned. Such tables are incomplete; in checked studies, under half of the missing clones stem from an unresolved V gene, and the remainder is unexplained. The sample table lists about 73,000 clones, more than 80% of them with a count of one. Jointly, the top ten make up approximately 0.51% of the sample. The starting material was CD4+ or CD8+ T cells sorted from blood, obtained in a trial of the OX40 agonist ivuxolimab. The receptors come from an adult with an advanced solid tumor such as melanoma, head and neck, liver or kidney cancer.

J is TRBJ2-7 and V is TRBV14; TRBD1 agrees at 10 bases. The CDR3 loop spans 16 amino acids. With 0 bases clipped from V and 3 bases from J, the junction kept 5 bases outside the gene matches. Germline lookup yields CDR1 SGHDN and CDR2 FVKESK. The CDR3 spells CASSQDWRTGGYEQYF. Here the CDR3 DNA reads TGTGCCAGCAGCCAAGATTGGCGGACAGGGGGCTACGAGCAGTACTTC.

This chain joins TRBV6-5 and TRBJ1-2; D is perhaps TRBD1 (5 bases). V gave up 0 bases and J gave up 0 bases, with 11 bases separating them. This CDR3 is built from 16 residues. CDR1 and CDR2 (germline): MNHEY, SVGAGI. The CDR3 nucleotides are TGTGCCAGCAGTTACTCGATGTGGGGGACTAACTATGGCTACACCTTC. It encodes CASSYSMWGTNYGYTF.

The chain's CDR3 is CASSPGTGVAKNIQYF. The DNA of the CDR3 is TGTGCCAGCAGCCCCGGGACAGGAGTAGCCAAAAACATTCAGTACTTC. The chain recombines TRBV5-4 with TRBJ2-4; 8 nucleotides agree with TRBD1. The CDR3 runs to 16 residues. Germline V gene lookup returns CDR1 SGHNT and CDR2 YYREEE (reference sequence). J gave up 0 bases and V 4 bases, and 6 bases lay outside the gene matches.

The chain employs TRBV5-4 and TRBJ1-1; D gene uncertain. This CDR3 spans 13 amino acids. V was pared by 0 bases and J by 0 bases, with 3 bases between. From germline, CDR1 is SGHNT and CDR2 YYREEE (reference sequence). The CDR3 DNA is TGTGCCAGCAGCTTGGACCTGAACACTGAAGCTTTCTTT. This gives the protein CASSLDLNTEAFF.

The rearrangement uses TRBV15 and TRBJ2-3, with D maybe TRBD2 (5 bases). CDR3 length equals 16 residues. Trimming stripped 5 bases from V and 2 bases from J, with 17 bases between. Per germline, CDR1 LNHNV and CDR2 YYDKDF (reference sequence). The chain's CDR3 is CATSSPGLSLTDTQYF. In nucleotides, the CDR3 is TGTGCCACCAGCTCTCCGGGATTAAGTCTCACAGATACGCAGTATTTT.

The chain uses TRBV5-1 and TRBJ2-1, with TRBD2 identical over 14 bases. Germline-derived CDR1 and CDR2 are SGHRS and YFSETQ. The CDR3 runs to 18 residues. V gave up 0 bases and J gave up 4 bases; unmatched junction bases: 6. CDR3 bases: TGCGCCAGCAGCTTGGGGCTTCGACTAGCGGGAGGGTACAATGAGCAGTTCTTC. This codes for CASSLGLRLAGGYNEQFF.

The J gene is TRBJ2-7, the V gene TRBV2, with 9 positions matching TRBD1. CDR3 length: 15 residues. Trimming at V came to 4 bases and at J to 1 base, leaving 5 bases not matched to a gene. In germline, CDR1 is SNHLY, CDR2 FYNNEI. The CDR3 DNA reads TGTGCCAGCAGTGGGAGGGACAGGGAGTCCTACGAGCAGTACTTC. Translation gives CASSGRDRESYEQYF.

The V gene is TRBV6-5, the J gene TRBJ2-7, with TRBD2 matching 7 bases. Per the germline V gene, CDR1 is MNHEY and CDR2 is SVGAGI. The V and J ends lost 6 bases and 6 bases, in that order; junction bases with no gene match: 14. The CDR3 has 15 amino acids. The CDR3 DNA follows: TGTGCCAGCAGCCTTTTCGGGACTACGCGTAGCGAGCAGTACTTC. Translated: CASSLFGTTRSEQYF.

J is TRBJ2-5 and V is TRBV9; no firm D call. Germline V gene sequence: CDR1 SGDLS, CDR2 YYNGEE. There are 14 residues in the CDR3. Trimming removed 4 bases from V and 5 bases from J, with 15 bases in between. The CDR3 nucleotides are TGTGCCAGCAGCATCACCCCAGAGACGGAGACCCAGTACTTC. This translates into CASSITPETETQYF.

This clone was seen a single time. This chain uses TRBV19 with TRBJ1-1, with a possible D match to TRBD1 (5 bases). Per the germline V gene, CDR1 is LNHDA and CDR2 is SQIVND (reference sequence). Deletions cut 4 bases from V and 0 bases from J, with 9 bases between. The CDR3 is 14 amino acids. Written as DNA, the CDR3 is TGTGCCAGTAGTACGACAGTACTGAACACTGAAGCTTTCTTT. Translated, it gives CASSTTVLNTEAFF.

The chain employs TRBV5-4 and TRBJ2-7; the match to TRBD1 covers 7 bases. This CDR3 has 15 amino acids. Germline lookup yields CDR1 SGHNT and CDR2 YYREEE (reference sequence). V trimming: 1 base; J trimming: 3 bases; junction bases outside the gene matches: 7. CDR3 in DNA: TGTGCCAGCAGCTTGTCCGGGACAGCAAACTACGAGCAGTACTTC. Amino acid sequence: CASSLSGTANYEQYF.

The chain is built from TRBV2 and TRBJ1-6; D possibly corresponds to TRBD1 (6 bases). The CDR3 is made up of 14 amino acids. Germline values: CDR1 SNHLY, CDR2 FYNNEI. The ends were cut back, 8 bases at V and 7 bases at J, with 15 bases in the middle. The CDR3 DNA sequence: TGTGCCAGCCAAAAGGGGGGGAGGAATTCACCCCTCCACTTT. It encodes CASQKGGRNSPLHF.

J is TRBJ2-3 and V is TRBV9; a possible D gene is TRBD2 (6 bases). Per the germline V gene, CDR1 is SGDLS and CDR2 is YYNGEE. CDR3 size: 16 residues. The V and J ends lost 0 bases and 0 bases respectively, with 11 bases between them. In DNA form, the CDR3 reads TGTGCCAGCAGCGTAGTAGGAGGGGTGAGCACAGATACGCAGTATTTT. Translated, it gives CASSVVGGVSTDTQYF. Full variable domain (rest looked up from reference TRBV9 and TRBJ2-3): DSGVTQTPKHLITATGQRVTLRCSPRSGDLSVYWYQQSLDQGLQFLIQYYNGEERAKGNILERFSAQQFPDLHSELNLSSLELGDSALYFCASSVVGGVSTDTQYFGPGTRLTVL.

The genes are TRBV4-2 and TRBJ2-2; D assignment may be TRBD1 or TRBD2 (5 bases each). Germline assignment: CDR1 LGHNA and CDR2 YNFKEQ. Trimming pared 0 bases from V and 0 bases from J, leaving 5 bases between. The CDR3 is 15 amino acids. The CDR3 sequence: CASSQEGANTGELFF. CDR3 nucleotide sequence: TGTGCCAGCAGCCAAGAGGGGGCGAACACCGGGGAGCTGTTTTTT.

This clone was found a few times. The V and J genes are TRBV29-1 and TRBJ2-2; 9 bases line up with TRBD1. The CDR3 contains 14 residues. V dropped 5 bases and J dropped 3; count of bases not matched to a gene: 4. Germline V lookup: CDR1 SQVTM, CDR2 ANQGSEA. The chain's CDR3 is CSVRTGAYTGELFF. DNA for the CDR3: TGCAGCGTTCGGACAGGGGCCTACACCGGGGAGCTGTTTTTT.

The rearrangement uses TRBV19 and TRBJ1-3; D uncertain. The V gene's germline CDR1 is LNHDA and CDR2 SQIVND (reference sequence). This CDR3 has 12 amino acids. V shed 11 bases and J shed 2 bases, with 10 bases lying between them. The CDR3 region is CASEFPGNTIYF. The CDR3 DNA is TGTGCCTCCGAGTTCCCTGGAAACACCATATATTTT.

This rearrangement joins TRBV5-1 to TRBJ2-1, with D unresolved. This CDR3 region has 15 residues. CDR1 and CDR2 (germline): SGHRS, YFSETQ. Deletions cut 4 bases from V and 0 bases from J, with 11 bases between. CDR3 DNA sequence: TGCGCCAGCAGCCTACGACGCTCCTCCTACAATGAGCAGTTCTTC. Its translation is CASSLRRSSYNEQFF.

The V and J genes are TRBV5-1 and TRBJ2-3, with 11 bases fitting TRBD2. Germline V lookup: CDR1 SGHRS, CDR2 YFSETQ. This CDR3 spans 15 amino acids. With 4 bases clipped from V and 6 bases from J, the junction kept 7 bases outside the gene matches. CDR3: CASSLGTSGVDTQYF. Written as DNA, the CDR3 is TGCGCCAGCAGCCTGGGGACTAGCGGTGTGGATACGCAGTATTTT.

The chain couples TRBV7-2 to TRBJ2-2, with D unclear. The CDR3 totals 13 residues. V was cut by 5 bases and J by 10 bases, with 14 bases left in between. Germline V gives CDR1 SGHTA, CDR2 FQGNSA. The CDR3 protein is CASSNGPGAELFF. The CDR3 DNA reads TGTGCCAGCAGCAACGGACCGGGCGCGGAGCTGTTTTTT. Full variable domain (outside the CDR3, taken from reference TRBV7-2 and TRBJ2-2): GAGVSQSPSNKVTEKGKDVELRCDPISGHTALYWYRQSLGQGLEFLIYFQGNSAPDKSGLPSDRFSAERTGGSVSTLTIQRTQQEDSAVYLCASSNGPGAELFFGEGSRLTVL.

This clone was detected once. The J gene is TRBJ1-6, the V gene TRBV5-1; D may be TRBD1 (6 bases). The ends were cut back, 4 bases at V and 4 bases at J, with 12 bases in the middle. Germline CDR1 SGHRS, CDR2 YFSETQ. This CDR3 region has 15 residues. CDR3 protein: CASSDGGGYNSPLHF. CDR3 DNA sequence: TGCGCCAGCAGCGACGGAGGGGGTTATAATTCACCCCTCCACTTT.

This clone was seen a few times. The chain's CDR3 is CASIGTGGRGYTF. The CDR3 coding sequence is TGTGCCAGCATTGGGACAGGGGGGAGAGGCTACACCTTC. The chain recombines TRBV6-5 with TRBJ1-2, with 11 nucleotides matching TRBD1. This CDR3 spans 13 amino acids. Germline V gene lookup returns CDR1 MNHEY and CDR2 SVGAGI. V lost 7 bases and J lost 8; bases outside the gene matches: 6.

The V call is TRBV19, the J call TRBJ2-1; 7 positions agree with TRBD2. V gave up 7 bases and J gave up 7 bases; unmatched junction bases: 7. Germline loops: CDR1 LNHDA, CDR2 SQIVND (reference sequence). This CDR3 has 13 amino acids. The CDR3 DNA reads TGTGCCAGTAAGGGCGAGGGAGGGAATGAGCAGTTCTTC. Protein product: CASKGEGGNEQFF.

This chain joins TRBV5-5 and TRBJ1-5; 7 bases fit TRBD1. V shed 6 bases and J 6 bases; nucleotides not matched to a gene: 9. The CDR3 spans 14 residues. The germline gives CDR1 SGHKS, CDR2 YYEKEE (reference sequence). CDR3 sequence (DNA): TGTGCCAGCACCATCACAGGGGAGACTCAGCCCCAGCATTTT. Translation gives CASTITGETQPQHF. Complete variable domain (other parts from reference TRBV5-5 and TRBJ1-5): DAGVTQSPTHLIKTRGQQVTLRCSPISGHKSVSWYQQVLGQGPQFIFQYYEKEERGRGNFPDRFSARQFPNYSSELNVNALLLGDSALYLCASTITGETQPQHFGDGTRLSIL.

V and J are TRBV14 and TRBJ2-3; D unclear. This CDR3 comprises 13 residues. V was clipped by 2 bases and J by 2 bases, with 5 bases between them. Germline V gene sequence: CDR1 SGHDN, CDR2 FVKESK. The DNA of the CDR3 is TGTGCCAGCAGCCAATTTAACACAGATACGCAGTATTTT. Translated: CASSQFNTDTQYF. Combining the CDR3 with reference TRBV14 and TRBJ2-3 gives the whole variable domain EAGVTQFPSHSVIEKGQTVTLRCDPISGHDNLYWYRRVMGKEIKFLLHFVKESKQDESGMPNNRFLAERTGGTYSTLKVQPAELEDSGVYFCASSQFNTDTQYFGPGTRLTVL.

This clone was picked up a small number of times. V usage is TRBV30 and J usage is TRBJ1-5; D is possibly TRBD1 (6 bases). The CDR3 has 14 residues. Germline-derived CDR1 and CDR2 are GTSNPN and SVGIG (reference sequence). V shed 1 base and J shed 0 bases, with 7 bases lying between them. The CDR3 nucleotides read TGTGCCTGGAGTGGACAGGTTAGCAATCAGCCCCAGCATTTT. Translating it yields CAWSGQVSNQPQHF. Full variable domain (outside the CDR3, taken from reference TRBV30 and TRBJ1-5): SQTIHQWPATLVQPVGSPLSLECTVEGTSNPNLYWYRQAAGRGLQLLFYSVGIGQISSEVPQNLSASRPQDRQFILSSKKLLLSDSGFYLCAWSGQVSNQPQHFGDGTRLSIL.

The chain joins TRBV6-1 to TRBJ1-5, with TRBD1 as a possible D gene (6 bases). This CDR3 region has 15 residues. Looked up from germline, CDR1 is MNHNS and CDR2 is SASEGT. The V gene lost 5 bases and the J gene lost 0 bases, with 11 bases spanning the gap. CDR3 protein: CASSRTGYSNQPQHF. CDR3 DNA: TGTGCCAGCAGTAGAACAGGGTATAGCAATCAGCCCCAGCATTTT.